One and the same sample provided the 14 T cell receptor beta chains below, sequenced in a study of Ad26.COV2.S vaccination and SARS-CoV-2 variants. The assay was immunoSEQ multiplex PCR, and TCRdb's table has in-frame clones only and misses some. The sample consists of more than 400,000 clones, 92% of them appearing once. The treatment here: around 19 received Ad26.COV2.S at low or high dose, single or two shots; 5 received placebo; per-sample allocation not given. Samples were taken on day 63 after the first vaccine or placebo injection. The sequenced sample was peripheral blood, obtained in a trial of Ad26.COV2.S vaccine versus placebo. These receptor sequences come from a person aged 18-65 years who received the Ad26.COV2.S COVID-19 vaccine or a placebo.

Comment on this clone: At one end the junction does not follow the germline gene, possibly because of a read error. The chain carries TRBV3-1 (or the pseudogene TRBV3-2) and TRBJ2-5, with TRBD2 identical over 8 bases. The germline CDR1 and CDR2 sequences are LGHDT and YNNKEL (reference sequence). The CDR3 runs to 16 residues. DNA of the CDR3: TGTGCCCGCAGCCTCCGGGGGGCGGGGGGCTCAGAGACCCAGTACTTC. This gives the protein CARSLRGAGGSETQYF.

The gene calls are TRBV5-1 and TRBJ1-4, with D possibly being TRBD1 (6 bases). V was clipped by 4 bases and J by 8 bases, with 24 bases between them. The CDR3 is made up of 17 amino acids. Looked up from germline, CDR1 is SGHRS and CDR2 is YFSETQ. CDR3 loop: CASSPGGPAARGEKLFF. CDR3 bases: TGCGCCAGCAGCCCCGGGGGCCCCGCGGCCCGCGGCGAAAAACTGTTTTTT.

The rearrangement uses TRBV4-3 and TRBJ1-1; maybe TRBD1 (6 bases). Trimming cost V 1 base and J 8 bases, with 14 bases left between them. Germline CDR1 LGHNA, CDR2 YSLEER. This CDR3 contains 14 residues. As DNA, the CDR3 is TGCGCCAGCAGCCAAGGGGGAACGGGGGCAGAAGCTTTCTTT. Amino acid sequence: CASSQGGTGAEAFF.

The chain uses TRBV2 and TRBJ1-6; tentative D call: TRBD1 (5 bases). This CDR3 has 15 residues. V lost 6 bases, J lost 8 bases, and 17 bases lay in between. CDR1 is SNHLY and CDR2 is FYNNEI in the germline V gene. The CDR3 loop reads CASSPREPRDSPLHF. In nucleotides, the CDR3 is TGTGCCAGCAGCCCCAGGGAACCCCGCGATTCACCCCTCCACTTT.

The V gene is TRBV15, the J gene TRBJ1-2; a possible D gene is TRBD1 (5 bases). The germline V gene has CDR1 LNHNV and CDR2 YYDKDF (reference sequence). With 3 bases removed from V and 5 bases from J, the gap between germline ends came to 19 bases. This CDR3 has 16 amino acids. The CDR3 loop reads CATSSENRDGIYGYTF. Written as DNA, the CDR3 is TGTGCCACCAGCAGCGAGAATCGGGACGGAATATATGGCTACACCTTC.

This chain connects TRBV19 to TRBJ2-7, with D possibly matching TRBD2 (5 bases). Trimming took off 11 bases at V and 1 base at J, with 15 bases between the two ends. The CDR3 length is 13 residues. Germline CDR1 is LNHDA and CDR2 is SQIVND (reference sequence). This CDR3 reads CASNGLPSYEQYF. As DNA, the CDR3 is TGTGCCTCCAACGGACTGCCATCCTACGAGCAGTACTTC. The variable domain in full, with the rest retrieved from reference TRBV19 and TRBJ2-7, is DGGITQSPKYLFRKEGQNVTLSCEQNLNHDAMYWYRQDPGQGLRLIYYSQIVNDFQKGDIAEGYSVSREKKESFPLTVTSAQKNPTAFYLCASNGLPSYEQYFGPGTRLTVT.

The V call is TRBV28, the J call TRBJ1-3, with D maybe TRBD1 (5 bases). Trimming took off 2 bases at V and 0 bases at J, with 8 bases between the two ends. The germline V gene encodes CDR1 MDHEN and CDR2 SYDVKM. The CDR3 totals 15 residues. The CDR3 spells CASSLQGYSGNTIYF. The CDR3 DNA is TGTGCCAGCAGTTTACAGGGTTACTCTGGAAACACCATATATTTT.

This clone was seen a single time. This chain links TRBV6-5 with TRBJ1-2; D not resolved. The CDR3 is 13 residues long. Per the germline V gene, CDR1 is MNHEY and CDR2 is SVGAGI. V was clipped by 4 bases and J by 3 bases, with 9 bases between them. The CDR3 loop is CASSSPEYYGYTF. Here the CDR3 DNA reads TGTGCCAGCAGTTCCCCCGAGTACTATGGCTACACCTTC.

This CDR3 reads CASSVRTSGGLETQYF. In nucleotides, the CDR3 is TGTGCCAGCAGCGTGAGGACTAGCGGGGGTTTGGAGACCCAGTACTTC. The rearrangement joins TRBV9 to TRBJ2-5, with TRBD2 matching over 13 bases. From germline, CDR1 is SGDLS and CDR2 YYNGEE. Germline trimming cut 2 bases from V and 5 bases from J; bases unmatched to any gene: 6. The CDR3 has 16 amino acids.

This chain uses TRBV7-9 with TRBJ2-1, with D possibly TRBD2 on 6 matching bases. This CDR3 has 15 residues. CDR1 is SEHNR, CDR2 FQNEAQ, per germline (reference sequence). Trimming removed 5 bases from V and 2 bases from J, with 13 bases in between. The CDR3 DNA sequence: TGTGCCAGCAGCCCCATCTTAGCGGCCTACAATGAGCAGTTCTTC. Translation gives CASSPILAAYNEQFF.

This chain connects TRBV6-2 or TRBV6-3 to TRBJ2-3; 8 bases align to TRBD2. Trimming at V came to 3 bases and at J to 2 bases, leaving 10 bases not matched to a gene. The CDR3 runs 17 residues. Looked up from germline, CDR1 is MNHEY and CDR2 is SVGEGT. The CDR3 reads CASSYVARGGNTDTQYF. In DNA, the CDR3 is TGTGCCAGCAGTTATGTGGCTCGCGGGGGGAACACAGATACGCAGTATTTT.

V is TRBV10-3 and J is TRBJ2-1; D is ambiguous. Germline CDR1 reads ENHRY; CDR2 reads SYGVKD. The CDR3 is made up of 14 amino acids. The V end lost 5 bases, the J end lost 2 bases, and 10 bases lay between the germline ends. The CDR3 loop reads CAISRVGAYNEQFF. The DNA of the CDR3 is TGTGCCATCAGTAGAGTTGGGGCCTACAATGAGCAGTTCTTC.

V usage is TRBV30 and J usage is TRBJ2-7; D ambiguous. The V gene lost 4 bases and the J gene lost 2 bases, with 6 bases spanning the gap. This CDR3 is built from 11 residues. Germline V lookup: CDR1 GTSNPN, CDR2 SVGIG (reference sequence). Written as DNA, the CDR3 is TGTGCCTGGATGACAACCTACGAGCAGTACTTC. It yields the protein CAWMTTYEQYF.

The CDR3 nucleotides are TGCGCCAGCAGCCAAGTGTGGACAATGAGTAGGGTTTGGGACACTGAAGCTTTCTTT. The encoded protein is CASSQVWTMSRVWDTEAFF. The chain links TRBV4-1 to TRBJ1-1, with D tentatively TRBD1 (5 bases). This CDR3 has 19 amino acids. Trimming removed 1 base at V and 3 bases at J, with 24 bases between. Germline-derived CDR1 and CDR2 are MGHRA and YSYEKL.